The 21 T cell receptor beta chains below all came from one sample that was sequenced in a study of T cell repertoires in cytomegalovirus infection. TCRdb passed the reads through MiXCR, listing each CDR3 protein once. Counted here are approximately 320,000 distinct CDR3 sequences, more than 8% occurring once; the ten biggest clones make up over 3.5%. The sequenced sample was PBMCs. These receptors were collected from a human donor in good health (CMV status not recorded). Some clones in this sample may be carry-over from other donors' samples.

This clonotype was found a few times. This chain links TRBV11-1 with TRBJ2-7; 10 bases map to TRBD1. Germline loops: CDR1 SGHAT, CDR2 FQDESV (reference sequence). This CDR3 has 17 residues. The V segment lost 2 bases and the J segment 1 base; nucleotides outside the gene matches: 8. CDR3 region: CASSLLPPGQGSYEQYF. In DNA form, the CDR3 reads TGTGCCAGCAGCTTACTCCCCCCGGGACAGGGGTCCTACGAGCAGTACTTC.

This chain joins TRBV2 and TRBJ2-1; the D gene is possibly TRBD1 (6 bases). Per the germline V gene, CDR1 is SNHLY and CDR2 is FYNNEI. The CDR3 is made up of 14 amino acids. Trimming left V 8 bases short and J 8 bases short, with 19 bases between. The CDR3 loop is CASLRDNGSDEQFF. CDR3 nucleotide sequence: TGTGCCAGCTTGAGGGACAATGGGTCCGATGAGCAGTTCTTC.

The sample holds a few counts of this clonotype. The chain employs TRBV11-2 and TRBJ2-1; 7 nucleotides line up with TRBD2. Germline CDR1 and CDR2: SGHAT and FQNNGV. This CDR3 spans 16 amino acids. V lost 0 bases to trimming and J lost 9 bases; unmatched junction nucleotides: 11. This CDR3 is CASSLDRHGRESEQFF. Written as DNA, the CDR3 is TGTGCCAGCAGCTTAGACAGACATGGGCGGGAGTCTGAGCAGTTCTTC.

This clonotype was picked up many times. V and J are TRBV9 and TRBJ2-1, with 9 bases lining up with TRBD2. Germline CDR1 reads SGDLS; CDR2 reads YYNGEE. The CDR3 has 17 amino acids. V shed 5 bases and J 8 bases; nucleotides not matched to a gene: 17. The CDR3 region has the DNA TGTGCCAGCAGTGGGACCGGGGTTAGCGGGAGAAAGTATGAGCAGTTCTTC. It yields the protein CASSGTGVSGRKYEQFF.

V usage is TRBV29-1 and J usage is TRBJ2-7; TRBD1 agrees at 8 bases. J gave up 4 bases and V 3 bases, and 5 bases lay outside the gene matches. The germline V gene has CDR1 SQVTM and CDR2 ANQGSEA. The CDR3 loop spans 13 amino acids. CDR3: CSVERQGIYEQYF. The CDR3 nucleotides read TGCAGCGTTGAGAGACAGGGGATATACGAGCAGTACTTC.

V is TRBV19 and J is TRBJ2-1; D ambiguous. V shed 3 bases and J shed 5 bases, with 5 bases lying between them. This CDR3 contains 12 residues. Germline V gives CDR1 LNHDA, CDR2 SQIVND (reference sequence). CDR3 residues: CASSMQHNEQFF. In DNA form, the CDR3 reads TGTGCCAGTAGTATGCAGCACAATGAGCAGTTCTTC.

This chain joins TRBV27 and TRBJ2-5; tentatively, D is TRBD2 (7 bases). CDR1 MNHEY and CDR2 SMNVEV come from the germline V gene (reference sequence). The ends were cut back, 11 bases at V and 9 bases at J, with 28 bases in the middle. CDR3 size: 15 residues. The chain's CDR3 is CAGLRGGGLLWAQYF. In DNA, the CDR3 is TGTGCCGGCCTCCGTGGGGGGGGCCTCCTCTGGGCCCAGTACTTC.

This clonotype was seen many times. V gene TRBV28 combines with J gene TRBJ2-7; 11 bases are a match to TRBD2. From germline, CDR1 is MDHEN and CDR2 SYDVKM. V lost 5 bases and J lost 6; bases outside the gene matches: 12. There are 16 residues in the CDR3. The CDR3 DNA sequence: TGTGCCAGCAGTCCAGAGGGACTAGCGGCTTCGGCCGAGCAGTACTTC. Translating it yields CASSPEGLAASAEQYF.

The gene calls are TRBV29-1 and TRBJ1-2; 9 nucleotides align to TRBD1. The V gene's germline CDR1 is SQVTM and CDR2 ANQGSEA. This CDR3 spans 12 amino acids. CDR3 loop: CAAVTGGEGYTF. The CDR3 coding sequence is TGCGCCGCCGTGACAGGGGGAGAAGGCTACACCTTC.

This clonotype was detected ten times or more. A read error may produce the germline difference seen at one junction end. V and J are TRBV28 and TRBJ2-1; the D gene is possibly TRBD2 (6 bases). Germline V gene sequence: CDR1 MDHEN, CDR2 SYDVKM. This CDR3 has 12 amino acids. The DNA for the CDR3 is TGTGCCAGCCGGTGGGCGGGACTGACAACAGTCTTC. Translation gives CASRWAGLTTVF.

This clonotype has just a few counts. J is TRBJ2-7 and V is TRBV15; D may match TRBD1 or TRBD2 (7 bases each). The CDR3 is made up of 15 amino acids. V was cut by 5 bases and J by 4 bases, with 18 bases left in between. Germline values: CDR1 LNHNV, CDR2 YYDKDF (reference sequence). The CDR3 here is CATSGRGQSSYEQYF. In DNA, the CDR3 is TGTGCCACCAGCGGGAGGGGACAGAGCTCATACGAGCAGTACTTC.

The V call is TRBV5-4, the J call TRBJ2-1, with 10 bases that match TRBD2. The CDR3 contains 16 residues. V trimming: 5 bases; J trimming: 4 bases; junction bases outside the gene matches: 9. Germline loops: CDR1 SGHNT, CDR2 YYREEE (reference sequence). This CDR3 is CASRDGLAENYNEQFF. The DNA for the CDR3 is TGTGCCAGCAGGGATGGACTAGCGGAAAATTACAATGAGCAGTTCTTC.

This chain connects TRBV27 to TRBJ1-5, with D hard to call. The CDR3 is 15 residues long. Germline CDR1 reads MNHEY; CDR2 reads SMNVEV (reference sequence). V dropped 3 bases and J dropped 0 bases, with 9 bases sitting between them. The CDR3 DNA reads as TGTGCCAGCAGTTTCGGATCTTATAGCAATCAGCCCCAGCATTTT. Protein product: CASSFGSYSNQPQHF.

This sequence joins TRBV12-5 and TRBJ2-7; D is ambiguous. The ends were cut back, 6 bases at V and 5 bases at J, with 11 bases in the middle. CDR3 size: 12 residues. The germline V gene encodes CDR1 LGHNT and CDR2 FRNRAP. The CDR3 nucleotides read TGTGCTAGTGGGACCTACTCTCACGAGCAGTACTTC. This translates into CASGTYSHEQYF.

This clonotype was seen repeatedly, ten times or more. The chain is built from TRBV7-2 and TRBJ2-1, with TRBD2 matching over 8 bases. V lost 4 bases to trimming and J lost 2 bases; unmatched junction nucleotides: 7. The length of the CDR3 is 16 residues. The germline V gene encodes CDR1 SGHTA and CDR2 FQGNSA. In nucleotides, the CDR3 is TGTGCCAGCAGCTCCCGGGGGGGAACGACCTACAATGAGCAGTTCTTC. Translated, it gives CASSSRGGTTYNEQFF.

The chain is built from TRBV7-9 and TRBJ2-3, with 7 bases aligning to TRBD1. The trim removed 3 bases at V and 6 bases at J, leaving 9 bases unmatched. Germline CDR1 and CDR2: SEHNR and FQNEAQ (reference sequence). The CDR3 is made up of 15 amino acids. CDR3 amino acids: CASSFYGTEPDTQYF. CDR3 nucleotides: TGTGCCAGCAGCTTCTACGGGACAGAGCCGGATACGCAGTATTTT.

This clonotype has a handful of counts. The CDR3 nucleotides are TGCAGTGCTCCCTCGCTCGGTACGCAGTATTTT. This encodes CSAPSLGTQYF. The rearrangement uses TRBV20-1 and TRBJ2-3; D gene unclear. Germline CDR1 and CDR2: DFQATT and SNEGSKA (reference sequence). The CDR3 totals 11 residues. With 5 bases removed from V and 8 bases from J, the gap between germline ends came to 11 bases.

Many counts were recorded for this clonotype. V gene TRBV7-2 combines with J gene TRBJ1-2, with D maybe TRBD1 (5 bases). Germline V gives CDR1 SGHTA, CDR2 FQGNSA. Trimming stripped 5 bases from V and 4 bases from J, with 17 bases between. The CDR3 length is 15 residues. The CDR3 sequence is CASSVDSRGAYGYTF. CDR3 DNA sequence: TGTGCCAGCAGCGTAGACAGTCGGGGCGCCTATGGCTACACCTTC.

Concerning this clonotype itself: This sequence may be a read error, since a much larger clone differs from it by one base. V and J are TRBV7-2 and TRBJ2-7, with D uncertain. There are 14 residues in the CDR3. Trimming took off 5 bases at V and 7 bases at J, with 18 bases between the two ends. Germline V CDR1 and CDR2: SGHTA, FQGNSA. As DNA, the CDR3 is TGTGCCAGCAGCGTGAGCTTGAACCCCGGGGAGCAGTACTTC. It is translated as CASSVSLNPGEQYF.

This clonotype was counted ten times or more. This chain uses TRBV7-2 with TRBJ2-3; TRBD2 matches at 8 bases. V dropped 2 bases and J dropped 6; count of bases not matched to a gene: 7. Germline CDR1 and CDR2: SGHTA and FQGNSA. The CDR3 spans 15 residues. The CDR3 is CASSLTGTSGDTQYF. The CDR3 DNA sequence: TGTGCCAGCAGCTTAACCGGGACTAGTGGTGATACGCAGTATTTT.

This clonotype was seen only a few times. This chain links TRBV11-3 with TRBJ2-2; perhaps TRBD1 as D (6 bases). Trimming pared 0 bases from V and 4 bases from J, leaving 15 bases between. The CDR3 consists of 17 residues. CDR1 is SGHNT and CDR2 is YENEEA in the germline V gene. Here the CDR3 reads CASSLDAPGAGTGELFF. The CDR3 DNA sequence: TGTGCCAGCAGCTTAGACGCACCAGGGGCGGGCACCGGGGAGCTGTTTTTT. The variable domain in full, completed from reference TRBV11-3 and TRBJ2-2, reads EAGVVQSPRYKIIEKKQPVAFWCNPISGHNTLYWYLQNLGQGPELLIRYENEEAVDDSQLPKDRFSAERLKGVDSTLKIQPAELGDSAVYLCASSLDAPGAGTGELFFGEGSRLTVL.